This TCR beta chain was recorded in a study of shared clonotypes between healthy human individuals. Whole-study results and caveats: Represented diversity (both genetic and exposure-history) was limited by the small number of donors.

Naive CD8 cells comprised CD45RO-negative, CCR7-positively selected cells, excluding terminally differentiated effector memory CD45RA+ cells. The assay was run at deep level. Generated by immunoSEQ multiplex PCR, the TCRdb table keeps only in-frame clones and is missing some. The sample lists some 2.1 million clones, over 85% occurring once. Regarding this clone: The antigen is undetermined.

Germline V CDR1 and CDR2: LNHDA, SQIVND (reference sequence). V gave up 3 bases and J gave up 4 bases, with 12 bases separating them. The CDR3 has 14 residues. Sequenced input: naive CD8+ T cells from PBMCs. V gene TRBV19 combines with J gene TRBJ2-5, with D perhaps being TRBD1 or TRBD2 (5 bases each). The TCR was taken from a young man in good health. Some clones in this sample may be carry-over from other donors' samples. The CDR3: CASSMSGAGETQYF. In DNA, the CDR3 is TGTGCCAGTAGTATGTCCGGGGCGGGAGAGACCCAGTACTTC.